This TCR beta chain was found in a study of shared T cell receptors in the human thymus. Between the trimmed V and J ends, which lost 6 bases and 6 bases, there was a span of 24 bases. The germline gives CDR1 SGHDT, CDR2 YYEEEE. The CDR3 runs 17 residues. The repertoire was sequenced with immunoSEQ multiplex PCR; TCRdb's copy has only in-frame clones and lacks some. The sample lists about 660,000 clones, over 75% occurring once. This sample was shared with a second study, whose subject was human thymus T cells.

The sample taken for sequencing was thymocytes. The gene calls are TRBV5-6 and TRBJ2-2; D possibly corresponds to TRBD1 (5 bases). This receptor was identified in a boy in the first two years of life with a congenital heart defect. CDR3: CASNRAGGPGSAGELFF. The DNA for the CDR3 is TGTGCCAGCAATCGCGCCGGTGGCCCAGGGTCCGCCGGGGAGCTGTTTTTT.